What follows is one T cell receptor beta chain and its context. TCRdb re-called the 5' RACE reads through MiXCR, storing one row per CDR3 protein. In the table there are over 6,500 distinct CDR3 sequences, around half of which are singletons. After removal of 5 bases from V and 2 bases from J, the junction contained 3 bases not matched to a gene. CDR3 length equals 14 residues. From germline, CDR1 is LNHDA and CDR2 SQIVND (reference sequence). Sequenced input: naive CD4+ T cells sorted from a lymph node. Subset of the sample: naive CD4+ T cells, CD4+CD45RA+CD25-. The J gene is TRBJ1-5, the V gene TRBV19; TRBD1 matches at 7 bases. The origin of this receptor is a female donor with breast cancer. CDR3 region: CASSVGTGNQPQHF. CDR3 sequence (DNA): TGTGCCAGTAGTGTCGGGACAGGCAATCAGCCCCAGCATTTT.